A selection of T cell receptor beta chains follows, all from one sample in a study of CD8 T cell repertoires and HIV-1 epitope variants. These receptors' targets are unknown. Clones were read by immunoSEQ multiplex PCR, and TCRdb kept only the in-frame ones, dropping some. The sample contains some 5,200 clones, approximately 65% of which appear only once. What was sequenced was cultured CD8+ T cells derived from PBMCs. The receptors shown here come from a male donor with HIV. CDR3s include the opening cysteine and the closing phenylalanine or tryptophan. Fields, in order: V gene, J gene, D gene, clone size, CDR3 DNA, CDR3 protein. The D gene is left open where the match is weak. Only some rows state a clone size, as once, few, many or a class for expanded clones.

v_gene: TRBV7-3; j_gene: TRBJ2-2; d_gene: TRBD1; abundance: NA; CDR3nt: TGTGCCAGCTCAAGTCCGGTACAGGGGGCAGCGAACACCGGGGAGCTGTTTTTT; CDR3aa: CASSSPVQGAANTGELFF
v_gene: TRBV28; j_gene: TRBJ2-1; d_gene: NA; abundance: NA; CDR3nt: TGTGCCAGCAGCACAGGGATCCATGAGCAGTTCTTC; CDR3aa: CASSTGIHEQFF
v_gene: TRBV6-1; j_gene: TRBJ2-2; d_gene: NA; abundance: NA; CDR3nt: TGTGCCAGCAGTGAAGCGACAGACACCGGGGAGCTGTTTTTT; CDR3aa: CASSEATDTGELFF
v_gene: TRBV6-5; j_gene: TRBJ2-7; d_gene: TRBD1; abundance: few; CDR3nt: TGTGCCAGCAGTTACTCACGGACAGGGGGGCACGAGCAGTACTTC; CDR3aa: CASSYSRTGGHEQYF
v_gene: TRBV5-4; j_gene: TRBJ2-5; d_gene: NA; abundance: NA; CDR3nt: TGTGCCAGCAGTTTAGACTGGGATCAAGAGACCCAGTACTTC; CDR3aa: CASSLDWDQETQYF
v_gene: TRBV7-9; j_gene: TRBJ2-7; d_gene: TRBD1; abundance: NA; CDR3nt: TGTGCCAGCAGTCGTCATGGGACAGGGAGGCACTACGAGCAGTACTTC; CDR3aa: CASSRHGTGRHYEQYF
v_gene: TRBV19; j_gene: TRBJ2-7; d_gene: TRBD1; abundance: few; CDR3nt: TGTGCCAGTAGTATGGGGACAGGGGAAGGCTACGAGCAGTACTTC; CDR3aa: CASSMGTGEGYEQYF
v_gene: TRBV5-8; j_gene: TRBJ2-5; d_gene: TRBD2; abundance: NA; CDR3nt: TGTGCCAGCAGCTTGGTCCTAGCGGGAGGGCTCGAGACCCAGTACTTC; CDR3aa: CASSLVLAGGLETQYF
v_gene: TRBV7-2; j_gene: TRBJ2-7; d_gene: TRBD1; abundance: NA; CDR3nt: TGTGCCAGCAGCCGGACAGGGGACTTTACCTACGAGCAGTACTTC; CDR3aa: CASSRTGDFTYEQYF
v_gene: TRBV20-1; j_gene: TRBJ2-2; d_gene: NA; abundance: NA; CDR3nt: TGCAGTGCTAGAGGGGCCGGGGAGCTGTTTTTT; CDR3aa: CSARGAGELFF
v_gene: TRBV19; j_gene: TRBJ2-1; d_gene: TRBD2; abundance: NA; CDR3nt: TGTGCCAGTAGTATAGATACTAGCGAATACAATGAGCAGTTCTTC; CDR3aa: CASSIDTSEYNEQFF
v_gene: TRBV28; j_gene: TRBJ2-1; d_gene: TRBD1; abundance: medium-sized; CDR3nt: TGTGCCAGCAGTCCAGGGGGAAGTGAGCAGTTCTTC; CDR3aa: CASSPGGSEQFF
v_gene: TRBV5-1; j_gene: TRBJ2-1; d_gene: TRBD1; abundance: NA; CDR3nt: TGCGCCAGCAGCTTAGGCCGGGACAGGGTTTACAATGAGCAGTTCTTC; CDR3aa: CASSLGRDRVYNEQFF
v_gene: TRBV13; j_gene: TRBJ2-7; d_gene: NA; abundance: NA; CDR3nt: TGTGCCAGCAGCTTCTCGGACATCTCGAGGGAGCAGTACTTC; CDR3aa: CASSFSDISREQYF
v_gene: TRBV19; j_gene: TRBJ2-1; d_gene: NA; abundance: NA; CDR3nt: TGTGCCAGTAGTATGCAGGGTTCCTACAATGAGCAGTTCTTC; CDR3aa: CASSMQGSYNEQFF
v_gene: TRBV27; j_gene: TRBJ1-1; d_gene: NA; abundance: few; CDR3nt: TGTGCCAGCAGTTTATCCTTGGTGACTGAAGCTTTCTTT; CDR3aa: CASSLSLVTEAFF
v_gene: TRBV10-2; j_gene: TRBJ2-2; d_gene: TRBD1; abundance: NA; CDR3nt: TGCGCCAGCAGACCGGGACAGGGGATATATCCCGGGGAGCTGTTTTTT; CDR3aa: CASRPGQGIYPGELFF
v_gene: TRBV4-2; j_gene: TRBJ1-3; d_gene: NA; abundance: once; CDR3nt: TGTGCCAGCAGCCAAGACGGGGGTAGGTCTGGAAACACCATATATTTT; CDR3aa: CASSQDGGRSGNTIYF
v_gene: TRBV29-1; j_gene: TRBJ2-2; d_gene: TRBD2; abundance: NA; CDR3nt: TGCAGCGCCTGGACTAGCGGGGGGGCGGACGGGGAGCTGTTTTTT; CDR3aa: CSAWTSGGADGELFF
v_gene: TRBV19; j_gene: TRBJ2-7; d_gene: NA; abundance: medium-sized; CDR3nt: TGTGCCAGTAGTATAGCGGGGGACAGCCTCTACGAGCAGTACTTC; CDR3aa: CASSIAGDSLYEQYF
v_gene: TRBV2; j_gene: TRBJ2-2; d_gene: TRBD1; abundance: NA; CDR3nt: TGTGCCAGCAGGGGGACAGGGCCCGGGGAGCTGTTTTTT; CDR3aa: CASRGTGPGELFF
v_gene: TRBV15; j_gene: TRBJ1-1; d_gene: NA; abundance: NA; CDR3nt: TGTGCCACCAGCAGAGACGACAGGTTGACTGAAGCTTTCTTT; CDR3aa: CATSRDDRLTEAFF
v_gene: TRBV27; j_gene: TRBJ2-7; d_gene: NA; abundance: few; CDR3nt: TGTGCCAGCAGTTTAGGGGCTAGCAGCTACGAGCAGTACTTC; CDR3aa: CASSLGASSYEQYF
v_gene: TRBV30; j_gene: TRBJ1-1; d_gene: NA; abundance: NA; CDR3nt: TGTGCCTGGAGTGAGAGTTGGACTGAAGCTTTCTTT; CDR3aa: CAWSESWTEAFF
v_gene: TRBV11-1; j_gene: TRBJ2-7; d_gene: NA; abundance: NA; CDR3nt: TGTGCCAGCAGCTTAATGGCCGCGGAAGGGGGGGACGAGCAGTACTTC; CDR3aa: CASSLMAAEGGDEQYF
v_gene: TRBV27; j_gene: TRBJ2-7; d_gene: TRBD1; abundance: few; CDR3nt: TGTGCCAGCAGTTTTCTCAAAACGACAGGGCGGTACGAGCAGTACTTC; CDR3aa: CASSFLKTTGRYEQYF
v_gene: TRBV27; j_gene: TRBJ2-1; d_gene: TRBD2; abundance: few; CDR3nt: TGTGCCAGCAGTCAGGGACTAGCGGGAACCTACAATGAGCAGTTCTTC; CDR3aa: CASSQGLAGTYNEQFF
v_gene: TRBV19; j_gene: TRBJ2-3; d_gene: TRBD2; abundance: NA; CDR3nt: TGTGCCAGTAGCCAAGGACTAGCGAGGGACACAGATACGCAGTATTTT; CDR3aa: CASSQGLARDTDTQYF
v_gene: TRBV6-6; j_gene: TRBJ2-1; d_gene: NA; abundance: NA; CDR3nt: TGTGCCAGCAGTTCCCCCCCAGACAATGAGCAGTTCTTC; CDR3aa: CASSSPPDNEQFF
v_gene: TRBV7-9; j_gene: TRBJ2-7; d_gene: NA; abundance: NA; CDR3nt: TGTGCCAGCAGCTTAGGGGACCTATGGAACTACGAGCAGTACTTC; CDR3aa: CASSLGDLWNYEQYF
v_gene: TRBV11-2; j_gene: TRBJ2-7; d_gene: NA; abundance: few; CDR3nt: TGTGCCAGCAGCTTGGGAGCGATCTCCTACGAGCAGTACTTC; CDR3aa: CASSLGAISYEQYF
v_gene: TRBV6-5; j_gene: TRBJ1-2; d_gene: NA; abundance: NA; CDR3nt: TGTGCCAGCAGTTACTTCCAGGATCGGGGTGGCTACACCTTC; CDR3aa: CASSYFQDRGGYTF
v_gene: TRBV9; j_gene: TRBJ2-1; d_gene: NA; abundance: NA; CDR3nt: TGTGCCAGCAGCGGAAGGGAGACTGAGCAGTTCTTC; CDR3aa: CASSGRETEQFF
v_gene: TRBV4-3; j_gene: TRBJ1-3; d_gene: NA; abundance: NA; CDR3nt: TGCGCCAGCAGCCAAGATCAGCTCTCTGGAAACACCATATATTTT; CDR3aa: CASSQDQLSGNTIYF
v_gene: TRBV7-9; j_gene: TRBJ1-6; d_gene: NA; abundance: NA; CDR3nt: TGTGCCAGCAGCTTCGTTCTGCGTCCGGATAATTCACCCCTCCACTTT; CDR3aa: CASSFVLRPDNSPLHF
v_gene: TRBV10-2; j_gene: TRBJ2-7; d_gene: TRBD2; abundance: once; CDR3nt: TGCGCCAGCAGCGCCCCCCCCGGGACTAGCGGGAGAAGCTCCTACGAGCAGTACTTC; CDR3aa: CASSAPPGTSGRSSYEQYF
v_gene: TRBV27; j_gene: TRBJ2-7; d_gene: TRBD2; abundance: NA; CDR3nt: TGTGCCAGCAGTCAGGGCGGGGGGCCCCTCTCCTACGAGCAGTACTTC; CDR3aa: CASSQGGGPLSYEQYF
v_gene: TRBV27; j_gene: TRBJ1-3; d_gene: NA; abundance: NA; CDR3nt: TGTGCCAGCAGTCTAACCGCAGGGTTTGGAAACACCATATATTTT; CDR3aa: CASSLTAGFGNTIYF
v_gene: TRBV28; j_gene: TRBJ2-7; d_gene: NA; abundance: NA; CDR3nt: TGTGCCAGCAGTCTCGACCGGGGACCTTACGAGCAGTACTTC; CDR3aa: CASSLDRGPYEQYF
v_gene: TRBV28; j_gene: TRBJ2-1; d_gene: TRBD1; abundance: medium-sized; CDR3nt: TGTGCCAGCAGTTTGGGACAGGGGTTGGATGAGCAGTTCTTC; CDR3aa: CASSLGQGLDEQFF
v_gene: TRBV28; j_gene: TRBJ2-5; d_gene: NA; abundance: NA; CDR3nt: TGTGCCAGCAGTGGTGGGACCACAGAGACCCAGTACTTC; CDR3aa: CASSGGTTETQYF
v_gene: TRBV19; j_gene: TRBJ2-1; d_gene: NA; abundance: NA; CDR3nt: TGTGCCAGTACTACTGAGGGCGGATACAATGAGCAGTTCTTC; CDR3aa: CASTTEGGYNEQFF
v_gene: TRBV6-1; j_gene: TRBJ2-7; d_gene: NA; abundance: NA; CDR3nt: TGTGCCAGCAGTGAATCCTCATACGAGCAGTACTTC; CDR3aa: CASSESSYEQYF
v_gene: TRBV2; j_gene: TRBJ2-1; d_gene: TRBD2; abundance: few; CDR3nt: TGTGCCAGCATTCTAGCGGGACCGTATAATGAGCAGTTCTTC; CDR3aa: CASILAGPYNEQFF
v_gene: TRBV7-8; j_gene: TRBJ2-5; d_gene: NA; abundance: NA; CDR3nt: TGTGCCAGCAGCTTAGTTTACCTGGAGACCCAGTACTTC; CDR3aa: CASSLVYLETQYF
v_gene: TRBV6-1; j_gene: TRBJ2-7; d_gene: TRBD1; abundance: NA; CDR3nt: TGTGCCAGCAGTCCTACCGGGACAGCTACCTACGAGCAGTACTTC; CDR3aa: CASSPTGTATYEQYF
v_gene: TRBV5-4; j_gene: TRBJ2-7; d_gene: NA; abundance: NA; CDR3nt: TGTGCCAGCAGCACTGGTGTGGACTTAAAAGGGGGGCAGTACTTC; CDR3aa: CASSTGVDLKGGQYF
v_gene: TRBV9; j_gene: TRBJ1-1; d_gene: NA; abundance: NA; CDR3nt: TGTGCCAGCAGCGTAGCTGGGGGGAACACTGAAGCTTTCTTT; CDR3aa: CASSVAGGNTEAFF
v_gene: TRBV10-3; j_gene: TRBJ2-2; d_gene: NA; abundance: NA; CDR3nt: TGTGCCATCAGTGAGGAGGAAGAGTCGAACACCGGGGAGCTGTTTTTT; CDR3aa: CAISEEEESNTGELFF
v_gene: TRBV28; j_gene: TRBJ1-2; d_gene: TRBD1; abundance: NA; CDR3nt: TGTGCCAGCAGTTTTGCCGGGACAGGGAACTATGGCTACACCTTC; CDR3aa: CASSFAGTGNYGYTF
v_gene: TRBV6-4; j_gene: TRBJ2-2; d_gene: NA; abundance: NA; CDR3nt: TGTGCCAGCAGTGACAGGAACACCGGGGAGCTGTTTTTT; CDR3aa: CASSDRNTGELFF
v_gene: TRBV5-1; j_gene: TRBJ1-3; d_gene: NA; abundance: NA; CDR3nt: TGCGCCAGCAGCCGAAACACGGCTTCTTCTGGAAACACCATATATTTT; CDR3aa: CASSRNTASSGNTIYF
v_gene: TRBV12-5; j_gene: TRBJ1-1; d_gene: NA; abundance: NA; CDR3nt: TGTGCTAGTGGTATGCAGGGTGAAGGGACTATGAACACTGAAGCTTTCTTT; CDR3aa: CASGMQGEGTMNTEAFF
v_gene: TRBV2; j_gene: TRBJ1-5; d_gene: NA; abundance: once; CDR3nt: TGTGCCAGCAATAGGGGAGGTATCGGACAGCCCCAGCATTTT; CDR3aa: CASNRGGIGQPQHF
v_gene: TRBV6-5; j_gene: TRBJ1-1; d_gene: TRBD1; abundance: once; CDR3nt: TGTGCCAGCAGTCCATACAGGGGGGACACTGAAGCTTTCTTT; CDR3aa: CASSPYRGDTEAFF
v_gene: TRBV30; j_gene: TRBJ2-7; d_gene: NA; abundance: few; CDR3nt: TGTGCCTGGAGAAAACAGGGATCGGGCGAGCAGTACTTC; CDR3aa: CAWRKQGSGEQYF
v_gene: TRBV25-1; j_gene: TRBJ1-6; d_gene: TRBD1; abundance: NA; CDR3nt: TGTGCCAGCAGTGCTACGACAGGGGAGTATTCACCCCTCCACTTT; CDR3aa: CASSATTGEYSPLHF
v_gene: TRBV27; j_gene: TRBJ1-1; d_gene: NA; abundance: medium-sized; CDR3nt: TGTGCCAGCAGCCCCTCCGACACTTACACTGAAGCTTTCTTT; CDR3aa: CASSPSDTYTEAFF
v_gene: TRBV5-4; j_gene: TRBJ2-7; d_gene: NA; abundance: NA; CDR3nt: TGTTCCCTAATCGGGCGGTCCTACGAGCAGTACTTC; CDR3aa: CSLIGRSYEQYF